This paragraph covers one T cell receptor (beta chain) sequence. Its antigen is currently unknown. These data come from a study of OX40 agonist ivuxolimab in advanced cancers. Method: immunoSEQ multiplex PCR; TCRdb's copy keeps in-frame clones and lacks some. This sample carries about 110,000 clones, roughly 89% of them seen once, and the ten largest clones take 0.27%. The V and J ends lost 6 bases and 5 bases, in that order; junction bases with no gene match: 15. The CDR3 covers 16 residues. Germline V gene lookup returns CDR1 SGHTA and CDR2 FQGNSA. Findings and caveats of the study: Both CD4+ and CD8+ T cell populations in blood had undergone clonal expansion by week 6 at 0.1 to 3.0 mg/kg.

This chain joins TRBV7-2 and TRBJ2-5; 7 positions match TRBD1. The input for sequencing was CD4+ or CD8+ T cells sorted from blood, taken in a trial of the OX40 agonist ivuxolimab. The sequence derives from an adult with an advanced solid tumor such as melanoma, head and neck, liver or kidney cancer. This chain's CDR3 is CASRPPSGQPGETQYF. CDR3 nucleotides: TGTGCCAGCAGACCTCCCTCGGGACAGCCGGGGGAGACCCAGTACTTC. Based on the CDR3 plus reference TRBV7-2 and TRBJ2-5, the full variable domain is GAGVSQSPSNKVTEKGKDVELRCDPISGHTALYWYRQSLGQGLEFLIYFQGNSAPDKSGLPSDRFSAERTGGSVSTLTIQRTQQEDSAVYLCASRPPSGQPGETQYFGPGTRLLVL.